The 10 T cell receptor beta chains reported below all come from one sample, sequenced in a study of blood T cell repertoires in COVID-19. Here immunoSEQ multiplex PCR was the method, and the copy in TCRdb shows in-frame clones only, minus some. The sample yields around 150,000 clones, 76% seen once. Sequencing was carried out using peripheral blood. Receptors were obtained from a woman of 80 years or more with acute or convalescent COVID-19.

The J gene is TRBJ1-5, the V gene TRBV2, with TRBD1 matching over 8 bases. CDR3 length: 14 residues. With V trimmed by 5 bases and J by 6 bases, 6 bases remained unmatched. The germline gives CDR1 SNHLY, CDR2 FYNNEI. The CDR3 sequence is CASSRQGSFQPQHF. The DNA of the CDR3 is TGTGCCAGCAGTCGACAGGGGAGTTTTCAGCCCCAGCATTTT.

This chain joins TRBV25-1 and TRBJ2-7, with 8 bases matching TRBD1. The germline V gene encodes CDR1 MGHDK and CDR2 SYGVNS. The trim removed 3 bases at V and 4 bases at J, leaving 11 bases unmatched. The CDR3 covers 16 residues. CDR3 protein: CASSDRSTGGGYEQYF. The CDR3 DNA is TGTGCCAGCAGTGATAGGAGTACAGGGGGTGGGTACGAGCAGTACTTC.

The chain uses TRBV24-1 and TRBJ1-2; D gene uncertain. CDR1 is KGHDR, CDR2 SFDVKD, per germline. The CDR3 is 13 residues long. Trimming took 3 bases from V and 10 from J, leaving 14 bases between them. The CDR3 loop reads CATSDNNGYDYTF. The DNA of the CDR3 is TGTGCCACCAGTGATAACAACGGGTACGACTACACCTTC.

The rearrangement uses TRBV5-4 and TRBJ1-1; a possible D gene is TRBD1 (5 bases). This CDR3 spans 15 amino acids. From germline, CDR1 is SGHNT and CDR2 YYREEE (reference sequence). The CDR3 region has the DNA TGTGCTATTACGCGTGGGGCCGACCGGGGGACTGAAGCTTTCTTT. Translated: CAITRGADRGTEAFF.

The chain's CDR3 is CASSLAGPQTSGNTIYF. The CDR3 DNA reads as TGCGCCAGCAGCTTGGCCGGTCCCCAAACCTCCGGAAACACCATATATTTT. The genes are TRBV5-1 and TRBJ1-3; D gene uncertain. Germline assignment: CDR1 SGHRS and CDR2 YFSETQ. The CDR3 covers 17 residues. The ends were cut back, 0 bases at V and 4 bases at J, with 17 bases in the middle.

This CDR3 is CASSREDRGLVYSGANVLTF. The DNA of the CDR3 is TGTGCCAGCTCACGCGAGGACAGGGGGCTTGTCTACTCTGGGGCCAACGTCCTGACTTTC. The rearrangement uses TRBV18 and TRBJ2-6, with 11 nucleotides matching TRBD1. CDR3 length equals 20 residues. Germline V gives CDR1 KGHSH, CDR2 LQKENI. V lost 4 bases, J lost 0 bases, and 11 bases stayed unmatched.

This clone was picked up a small number of times. The chain is built from TRBV18 and TRBJ1-1; D gene unclear. The CDR3 has 14 amino acids. V lost 1 base to trimming and J lost 5 bases, with 11 bases between them. CDR1 and CDR2 (germline): KGHSH, LQKENI. This chain's CDR3 is CASSPLSRETEAFF. The CDR3 DNA reads as TGTGCCAGCTCACCACTTTCTAGGGAGACTGAAGCTTTCTTT.

This chain connects TRBV19 to TRBJ1-2; D call uncertain. There are 12 residues in the CDR3. Germline V lookup: CDR1 LNHDA, CDR2 SQIVND (reference sequence). The V end lost 3 bases, the J end lost 4 bases, and 6 bases lay between the germline ends. This CDR3 reads CASSIRGYGYTF. The CDR3, as DNA: TGTGCCAGTAGTATCCGGGGCTATGGCTACACCTTC.

This clone was observed a single time. This sequence joins TRBV2 and TRBJ2-7, with 7 bases fitting TRBD1. CDR1 SNHLY and CDR2 FYNNEI come from the germline V gene. V lost 7 bases and J lost 8; bases outside the gene matches: 14. CDR3 size: 14 residues. CDR3 loop: CASTTGRVSVQQYF. The CDR3 DNA reads TGTGCCAGCACGACAGGGAGAGTCTCCGTACAGCAGTACTTC.

CDR3 sequence reads: CASSGEAPDTQYF. The CDR3 coding sequence is TGTGCCAGCAGTGGCGAAGCACCAGATACGCAGTATTTT. The chain uses TRBV2 and TRBJ2-3, with D unclear. From germline, CDR1 is SNHLY and CDR2 FYNNEI. The CDR3 has 13 amino acids. The V gene lost 4 bases and the J gene lost 4 bases, with 9 bases spanning the gap.